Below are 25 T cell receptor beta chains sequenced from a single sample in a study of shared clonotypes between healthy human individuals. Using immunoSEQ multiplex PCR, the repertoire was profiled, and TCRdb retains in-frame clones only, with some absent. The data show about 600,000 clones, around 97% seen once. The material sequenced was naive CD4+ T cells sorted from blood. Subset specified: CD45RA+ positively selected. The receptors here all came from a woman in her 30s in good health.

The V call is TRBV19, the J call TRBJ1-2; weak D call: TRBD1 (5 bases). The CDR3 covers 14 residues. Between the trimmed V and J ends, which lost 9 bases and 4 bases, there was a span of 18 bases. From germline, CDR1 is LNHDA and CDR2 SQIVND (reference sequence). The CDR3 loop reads CASFRQFRPYGYTF. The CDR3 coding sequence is TGTGCCAGCTTCCGACAGTTCCGGCCCTATGGCTACACCTTC.

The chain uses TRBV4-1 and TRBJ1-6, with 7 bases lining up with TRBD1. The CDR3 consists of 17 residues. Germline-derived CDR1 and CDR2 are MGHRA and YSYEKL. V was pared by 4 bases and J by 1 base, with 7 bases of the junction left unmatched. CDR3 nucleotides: TGCGCCAGCAGCCGGGACAGAAGGTTATCCTATAATTCACCCCTCCACTTT. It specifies CASSRDRRLSYNSPLHF.

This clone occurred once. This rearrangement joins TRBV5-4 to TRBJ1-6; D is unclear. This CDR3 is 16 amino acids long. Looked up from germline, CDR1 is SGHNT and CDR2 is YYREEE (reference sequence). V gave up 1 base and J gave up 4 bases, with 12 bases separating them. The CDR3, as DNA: TGTGCCAGCAGCTTGCAACAAGGAGCATATAATTCACCCCTCCACTTT. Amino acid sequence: CASSLQQGAYNSPLHF.

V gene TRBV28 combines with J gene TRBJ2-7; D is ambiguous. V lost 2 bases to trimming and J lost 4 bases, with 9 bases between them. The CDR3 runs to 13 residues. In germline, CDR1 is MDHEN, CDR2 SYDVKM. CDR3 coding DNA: TGTGCCAGCAGTTTAGAGGAGCCATACGAGCAGTACTTC. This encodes CASSLEEPYEQYF.

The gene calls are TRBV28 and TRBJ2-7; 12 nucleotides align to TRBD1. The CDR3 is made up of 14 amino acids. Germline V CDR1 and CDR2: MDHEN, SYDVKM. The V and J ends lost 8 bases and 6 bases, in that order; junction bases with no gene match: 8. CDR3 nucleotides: TGTGCCAGCGCCTTCGGGACAGGGGGCGGCGAGCAGTACTTC. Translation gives CASAFGTGGGEQYF.

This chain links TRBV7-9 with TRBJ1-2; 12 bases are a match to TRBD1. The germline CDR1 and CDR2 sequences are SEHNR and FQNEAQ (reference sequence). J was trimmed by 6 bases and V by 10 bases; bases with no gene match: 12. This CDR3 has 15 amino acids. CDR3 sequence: CAISHRDRGLHGYTF. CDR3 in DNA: TGTGCCATCTCACACCGGGACAGGGGGCTGCATGGCTACACCTTC.

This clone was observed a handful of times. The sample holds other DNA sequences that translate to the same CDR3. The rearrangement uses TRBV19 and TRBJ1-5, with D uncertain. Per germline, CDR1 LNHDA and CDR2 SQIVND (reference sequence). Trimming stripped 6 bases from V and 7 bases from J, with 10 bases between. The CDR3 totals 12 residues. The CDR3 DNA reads TGTGCCAGTAGCGCCCGGGGACAGCCCCAGCATTTT. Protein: CASSARGQPQHF.

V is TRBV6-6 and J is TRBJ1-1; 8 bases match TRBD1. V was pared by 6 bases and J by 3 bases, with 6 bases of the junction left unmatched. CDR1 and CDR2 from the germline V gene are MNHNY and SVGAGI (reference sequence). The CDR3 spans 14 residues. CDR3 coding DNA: TGTGCCAGCAGGCGAAACAGGGGGGACACTGAAGCTTTCTTT. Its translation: CASRRNRGDTEAFF.

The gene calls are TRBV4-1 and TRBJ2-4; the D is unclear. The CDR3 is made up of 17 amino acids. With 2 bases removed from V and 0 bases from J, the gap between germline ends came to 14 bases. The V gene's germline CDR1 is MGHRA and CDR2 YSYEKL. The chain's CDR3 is CASSQSWSETAKNIQYF. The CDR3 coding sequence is TGCGCCAGCAGCCAATCATGGTCAGAGACAGCCAAAAACATTCAGTACTTC.

The CDR3 loop is CASMRLAGYEQYF. The CDR3 DNA is TGTGCCAGCATGCGGCTAGCAGGTTACGAGCAGTACTTC. The chain recombines TRBV28 with TRBJ2-7, with a tentative D call TRBD2 (5 bases). The germline V and J ends were trimmed by 7 bases and 4 bases, with 14 bases remaining between them. Germline V gene data show CDR1 as MDHEN and CDR2 as SYDVKM. This CDR3 is built from 13 residues. The full variable domain, in which reference TRBV28 and TRBJ2-7 provide the parts outside the CDR3, is DVKVTQSSRYLVKRTGEKVFLECVQDMDHENMFWYRQDPGLGLRLIYFSYDVKMKEKGDIPEGYSVSREKKERFSLILESASTNQTSMYLCASMRLAGYEQYFGPGTRLTVT.

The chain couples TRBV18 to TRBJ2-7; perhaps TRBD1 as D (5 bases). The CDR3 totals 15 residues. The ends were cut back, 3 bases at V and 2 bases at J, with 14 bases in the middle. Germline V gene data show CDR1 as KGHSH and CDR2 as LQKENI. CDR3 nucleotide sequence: TGTGCCAGCTCACCCAGTCTAGGGGATCCCTACGAGCAGTACTTC. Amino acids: CASSPSLGDPYEQYF.

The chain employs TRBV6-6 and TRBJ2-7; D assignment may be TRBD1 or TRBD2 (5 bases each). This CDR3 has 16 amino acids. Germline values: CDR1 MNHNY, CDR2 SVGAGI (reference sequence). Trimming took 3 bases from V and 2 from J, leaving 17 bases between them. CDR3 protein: CASSYSPVGTTYEQYF. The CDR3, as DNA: TGTGCCAGCAGTTATAGTCCGGTCGGGACCACCTACGAGCAGTACTTC.

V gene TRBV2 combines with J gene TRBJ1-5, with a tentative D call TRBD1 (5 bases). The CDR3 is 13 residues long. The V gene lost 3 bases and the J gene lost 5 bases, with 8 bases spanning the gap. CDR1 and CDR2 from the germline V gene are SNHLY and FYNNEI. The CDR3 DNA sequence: TGTGCCAGCAGTGAGACAGAGTATCAGCCCCAGCATTTT. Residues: CASSETEYQPQHF.

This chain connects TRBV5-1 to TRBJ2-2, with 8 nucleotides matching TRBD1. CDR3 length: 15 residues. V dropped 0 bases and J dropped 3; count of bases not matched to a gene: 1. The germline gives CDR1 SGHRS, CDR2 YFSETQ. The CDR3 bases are TGCGCCAGCAGCTTGGCGGGACAGGACACCGGGGAGCTGTTTTTT. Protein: CASSLAGQDTGELFF.

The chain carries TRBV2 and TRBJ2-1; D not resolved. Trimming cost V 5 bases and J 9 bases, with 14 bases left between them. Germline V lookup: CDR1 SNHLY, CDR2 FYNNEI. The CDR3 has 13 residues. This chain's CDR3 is CASSLDPPGEQFF. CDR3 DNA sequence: TGTGCCAGCAGTTTAGACCCTCCGGGTGAGCAGTTCTTC.

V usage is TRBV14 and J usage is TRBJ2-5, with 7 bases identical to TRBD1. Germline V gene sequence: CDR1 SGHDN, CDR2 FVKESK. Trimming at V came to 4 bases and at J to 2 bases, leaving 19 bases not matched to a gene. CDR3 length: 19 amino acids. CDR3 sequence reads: CASSRLSGQVFSGQETQYF. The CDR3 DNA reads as TGTGCCAGCAGCCGGCTGTCCGGACAGGTGTTTTCGGGACAAGAGACCCAGTACTTC.

The CDR3, as DNA: TGTGCCAGTACTCCTGGGACAACAGATACGCAGTATTTT. It translates to CASTPGTTDTQYF. The rearrangement joins TRBV19 to TRBJ2-3; D perhaps matches TRBD1 (6 bases). Trimming pared 7 bases from V and 3 bases from J, leaving 11 bases between. CDR1 is LNHDA, CDR2 SQIVND, per germline (reference sequence). The CDR3 extends over 13 amino acids.

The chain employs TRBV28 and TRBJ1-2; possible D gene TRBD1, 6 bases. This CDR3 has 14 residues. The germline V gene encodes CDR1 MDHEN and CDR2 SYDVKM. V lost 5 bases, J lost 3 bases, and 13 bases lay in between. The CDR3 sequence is CASSLWTEDYGYTF. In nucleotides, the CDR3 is TGTGCCAGCAGTCTTTGGACAGAGGACTATGGCTACACCTTC.

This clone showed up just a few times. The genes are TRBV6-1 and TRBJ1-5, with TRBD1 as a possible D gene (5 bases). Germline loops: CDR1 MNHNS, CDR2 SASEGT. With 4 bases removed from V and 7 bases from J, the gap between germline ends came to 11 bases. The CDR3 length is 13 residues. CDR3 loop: CASSVQATQPQHF. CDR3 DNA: TGTGCCAGCAGTGTACAGGCAACGCAGCCCCAGCATTTT.

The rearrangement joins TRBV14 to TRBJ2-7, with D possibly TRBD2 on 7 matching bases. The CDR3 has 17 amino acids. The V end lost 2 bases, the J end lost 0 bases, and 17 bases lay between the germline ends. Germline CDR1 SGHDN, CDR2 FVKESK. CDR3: CASSQTPGRGSSYEQYF. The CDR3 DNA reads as TGTGCCAGCAGCCAAACCCCTGGGAGGGGGAGCTCCTACGAGCAGTACTTC.

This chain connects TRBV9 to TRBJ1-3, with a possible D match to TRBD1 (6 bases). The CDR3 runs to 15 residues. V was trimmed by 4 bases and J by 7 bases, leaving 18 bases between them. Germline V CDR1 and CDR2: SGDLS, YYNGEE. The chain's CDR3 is CASSPGQGLGNTIYF. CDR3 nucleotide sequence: TGTGCCAGCAGCCCGGGACAAGGGCTCGGTAACACCATATATTTT.

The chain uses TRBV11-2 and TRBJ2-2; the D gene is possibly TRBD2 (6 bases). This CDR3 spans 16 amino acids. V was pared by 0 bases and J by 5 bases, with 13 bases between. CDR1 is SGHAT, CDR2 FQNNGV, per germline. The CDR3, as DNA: TGTGCCAGCAGCTTAGAAGGAGGGAGTGTTACCGGGGAGCTGTTTTTT. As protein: CASSLEGGSVTGELFF.

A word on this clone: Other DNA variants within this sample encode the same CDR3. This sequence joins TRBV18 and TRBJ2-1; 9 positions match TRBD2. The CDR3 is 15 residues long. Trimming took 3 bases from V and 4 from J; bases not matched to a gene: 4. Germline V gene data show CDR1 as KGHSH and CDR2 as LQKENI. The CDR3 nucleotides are TGTGCCAGCTCACCGGGGCTAGCGGGGTACAATGAGCAGTTCTTC. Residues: CASSPGLAGYNEQFF.

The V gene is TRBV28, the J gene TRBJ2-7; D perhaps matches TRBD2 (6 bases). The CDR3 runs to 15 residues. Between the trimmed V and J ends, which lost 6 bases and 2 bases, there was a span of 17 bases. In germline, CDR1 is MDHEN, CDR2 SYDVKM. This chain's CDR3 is CASSPGLRRTYEQYF. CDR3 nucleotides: TGTGCCAGCAGCCCCGGACTACGGCGGACCTACGAGCAGTACTTC.

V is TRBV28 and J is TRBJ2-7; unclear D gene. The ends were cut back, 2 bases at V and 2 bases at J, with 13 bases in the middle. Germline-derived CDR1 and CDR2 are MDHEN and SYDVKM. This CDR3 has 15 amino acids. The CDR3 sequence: CASSLRSRWPYEQYF. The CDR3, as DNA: TGTGCCAGCAGTTTAAGGTCCCGGTGGCCCTACGAGCAGTACTTC.